This T cell receptor beta chain is from a study of molecular identifiers for immune sequencing clone quantification. The table lists this clonotype with a few counts. TCRdb re-derived calls from the PCR reads in MiXCR, one entry per CDR3 protein. The sample has about 510,000 distinct CDR3 sequences, about a fifth seen once. V was shortened by 8 bases and J by 1 base, with 8 bases between the two germline ends. Looked up from germline, CDR1 is SGHAT and CDR2 is FQNNGV. This CDR3 spans 12 amino acids. The origin of this receptor is a human donor in good health. Some libraries in this study had Jurkat cell RNA spiked in. Sequenced material: naive CD8+ T cells from blood, with Jurkat cell RNA spiked in. Specified subset: FACS-sorted CD8+CD4-CCR7+CD45RA+ naive T cells. The V gene is TRBV11-2, the J gene TRBJ1-1; D gene unclear. CDR3 bases: TGTGCCAGCCGTACCGAGAACACTGAAGCTTTCTTT. This gives the protein CASRTENTEAFF. Filled out from reference TRBV11-2 and TRBJ1-1, the complete variable domain reads EAGVAQSPRYKIIEKRQSVAFWCNPISGHATLYWYQQILGQGPKLLIQFQNNGVVDDSQLPKDRFSAERLKGVDSTLKIQPAKLEDSAVYLCASRTENTEAFFGQGTRLTVV.